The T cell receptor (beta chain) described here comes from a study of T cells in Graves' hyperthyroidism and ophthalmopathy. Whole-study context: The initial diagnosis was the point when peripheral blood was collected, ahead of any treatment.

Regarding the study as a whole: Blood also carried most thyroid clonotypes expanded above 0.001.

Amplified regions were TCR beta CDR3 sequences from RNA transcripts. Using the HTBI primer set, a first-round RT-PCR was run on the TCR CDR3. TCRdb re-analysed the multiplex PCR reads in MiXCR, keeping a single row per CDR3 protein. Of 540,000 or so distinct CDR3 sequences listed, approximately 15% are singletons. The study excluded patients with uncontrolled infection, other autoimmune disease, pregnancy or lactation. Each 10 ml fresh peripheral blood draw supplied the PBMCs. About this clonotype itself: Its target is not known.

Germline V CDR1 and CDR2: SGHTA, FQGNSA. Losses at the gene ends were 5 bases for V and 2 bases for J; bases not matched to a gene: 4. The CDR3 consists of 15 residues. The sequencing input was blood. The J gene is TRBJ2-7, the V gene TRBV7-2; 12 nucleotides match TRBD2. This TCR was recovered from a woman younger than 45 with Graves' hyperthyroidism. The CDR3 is CASSHWTSGAYEQYF. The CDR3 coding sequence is TGTGCCAGCAGCCACTGGACTAGCGGGGCCTACGAGCAGTACTTC.